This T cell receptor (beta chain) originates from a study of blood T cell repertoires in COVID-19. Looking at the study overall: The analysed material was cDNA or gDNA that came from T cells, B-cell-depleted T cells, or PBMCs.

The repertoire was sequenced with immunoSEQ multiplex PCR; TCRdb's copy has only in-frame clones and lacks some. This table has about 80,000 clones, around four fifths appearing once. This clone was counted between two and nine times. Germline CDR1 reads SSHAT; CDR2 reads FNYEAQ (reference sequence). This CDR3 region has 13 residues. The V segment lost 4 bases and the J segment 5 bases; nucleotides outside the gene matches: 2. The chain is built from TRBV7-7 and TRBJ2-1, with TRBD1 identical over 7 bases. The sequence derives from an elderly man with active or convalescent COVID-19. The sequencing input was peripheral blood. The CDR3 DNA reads TGTGCCAGCAGCTGGGACAGAAACAATGAGCAGTTCTTC. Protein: CASSWDRNNEQFF.